The T cell receptor (beta chain) under discussion was sequenced for a study of blood T cell repertoires in COVID-19. The repertoire was sequenced with immunoSEQ multiplex PCR; TCRdb's copy has only in-frame clones and lacks some. The repertoire has 250,000 to 300,000 clones, 82% of them found once; the top ten carry 4.5% to 6%. Unmatched junction bases numbered 3, after V lost 4 bases and J lost 4 bases. The CDR3 contains 14 residues. Looked up from germline, CDR1 is SNHLY and CDR2 is FYNNEI. Sequenced input: PBMCs or T cells enriched from blood (not recorded which). The rearrangement links TRBV2 to TRBJ2-5, with 10 bases fitting TRBD2. The receptor's source is a man between 35 and 55 years old who had been exposed to COVID-19. DNA for the CDR3: TGTGCCAGCAGTGGGGTAGCGGGAGGAGAGACCCAGTACTTC. It codes for CASSGVAGGETQYF. The complete variable domain, with remaining parts taken from reference TRBV2 and TRBJ2-5, reads EPEVTQTPSHQVTQMGQEVILRCVPISNHLYFYWYRQILGQKVEFLVSFYNNEISEKSEIFDDQFSVERPDGSNFTLKIRSTKLEDSAMYFCASSGVAGGETQYFGPGTRLLVL.